A selection of T cell receptor beta chains follows, all from one sample in a study of blood T cell repertoires in COVID-19. This table comes from immunoSEQ multiplex PCR, and its TCRdb copy is limited to in-frame clones, with some not included. The repertoire holds fewer than 250,000 clones, with around 80% as singletons. What was sequenced was peripheral blood. These receptors were obtained from a woman aged 45-65 years with acute or convalescent COVID-19. Each CDR3 is given with its conserved first and last residue. The order of the fields is V gene, clone size, CDR3 protein. Expanded clones are given a class, and other clones once, few, many or no size at all.

V: TRBV6-6; size: .; CDR3: CASSYSTAGSSYEQYF
V: TRBV7-9; size: .; CDR3: CASSLTGFYNSPLHF
V: TRBV14; size: .; CDR3: CASSQYGLARNEQFF
V: TRBV6-5; size: .; CDR3: CASSSVGVFYEQYF
V: TRBV2; size: once; CDR3: CASSNTGIQYEQYF
V: TRBV6-6; size: .; CDR3: CASSPQGSYEQYF
V: TRBV2; size: .; CDR3: CASSGPGQINYGYTF
V: TRBV7-2; size: few; CDR3: CASSLELAGLLSSYEQYF
V: TRBV4-3; size: .; CDR3: CASSQELSDKYYEQYF
V: TRBV28; size: few; CDR3: CASSSGGSNYGYTF
V: TRBV7-2; size: .; CDR3: CASSSPEGAGNQPQHF
V: TRBV7-2; size: .; CDR3: CASSHQSGGENIQYF
V: TRBV2; size: .; CDR3: CASSENRAGETQYF
V: TRBV24-1; size: .; CDR3: CATSDKLAGSYNEQFF
V: TRBV11-2; size: .; CDR3: CASSSGLAGADTQYF
V: TRBV19; size: .; CDR3: CASSIRVSQPQHF
V: TRBV4-2; size: few; CDR3: CASSQDYAYEQYF
V: TRBV19; size: .; CDR3: CASSLRGGARSSYNEQFF
V: TRBV5-5; size: .; CDR3: CASSPGQGRSSYNSPLHF
V: TRBV7-6; size: .; CDR3: CASSSGSGWGQPQHF
V: TRBV6-5; size: .; CDR3: CASRTGTVNQPQHF
V: TRBV19; size: .; CDR3: CASRREWGSGRGSYNEQFF
V: TRBV18; size: .; CDR3: CASSPPMGAGYEQYF
V: TRBV12-5; size: few; CDR3: CASGLPPSGGTAGNTIYF
V: TRBV19; size: .; CDR3: CASSMRAQGYTF
V: TRBV7-9; size: .; CDR3: CASSLETATNEKLFF
V: TRBV7-2; size: .; CDR3: CASSLPQGSGANVLTF
V: TRBV30; size: .; CDR3: CAWSANNSPLHF
V: TRBV23-1; size: .; CDR3: CASSQKTGPSSYEQYF
V: TRBV10-2; size: .; CDR3: CAIIAGENTGELFF
V: TRBV7-8; size: .; CDR3: CASSLIGGLSNQPQHF
V: TRBV7-9; size: .; CDR3: CASSLGGGQGAGEQYF
V: TRBV15; size: .; CDR3: CATSRDYTDTQYF
V: TRBV19; size: once; CDR3: CASSFKIDGSYEQYF
V: TRBV10-3; size: .; CDR3: CAISPTGGDSPLHF
V: TRBV6-1; size: once; CDR3: CASSESYLYEQYF
V: TRBV10-1; size: .; CDR3: CASSEGTGGYTQYF
V: TRBV9; size: once; CDR3: CASSPQLVLEQYF
V: TRBV19; size: .; CDR3: CASNSRSRGNEKLFF
V: TRBV21-1; size: .; CDR3: CASSGTSGGAAHSGEQYF
V: TRBV3-1/TRBV3-2; size: .; CDR3: CASRHGLAANTGELFF
V: TRBV19; size: .; CDR3: CATTPGGGTDTQYF
V: TRBV7-9; size: .; CDR3: CASSRSFASPYEQYF
V: TRBV29-1; size: .; CDR3: CSVRESTRYGYTF
V: TRBV30; size: .; CDR3: CAWSDQRAREQYF
V: TRBV24-1; size: .; CDR3: CATSDLRTGKGDTQYF
V: TRBV19; size: .; CDR3: CASSIWTGSYEQYF
V: TRBV28; size: .; CDR3: CASYYRAENYGYTF
V: TRBV28; size: few; CDR3: CASSRWTSGDTGELFF
V: TRBV3-1/TRBV3-2; size: .; CDR3: CASSRGQVASYEQYF
V: TRBV7-6; size: .; CDR3: CASSSLDRANKKTVF
V: TRBV6-5; size: .; CDR3: CASNYRGQPQHF
V: TRBV30; size: few; CDR3: CAWTRGTFGYTF